The clone carrying this T cell receptor (beta chain) came up many times. Antigen unknown. In the library, individual cDNA molecules carried attached unique molecular identifiers. TCRdb used MiXCR to reprocess the 5' RACE reads, holding one entry per CDR3 protein. The sample holds over 55,000 distinct CDR3 sequences, roughly 8% seen once. The sample comes from a study of early T cells in non-severe SARS-CoV-2 infection. At the level of the study: Unsorted whole-blood RNA was sequenced in bulk, leaving chains unpaired. General study results and limits: Clonotype matching in VDJdb favored anti-spike CD8 responses and did not capture private and CD4 specificities.

The CDR3 spans 15 residues. The V and J ends lost 6 bases and 2 bases respectively, with 14 bases between them. CDR1 is SEHNR, CDR2 FQNEAQ, per germline (reference sequence). The V and J genes are TRBV7-9 and TRBJ2-1, with D unclear. The source of this sequence is an adult who was a healthcare worker with PCR-confirmed SARS-CoV-2 infection or an uninfected control (not recorded which). Sample: whole blood. CDR3 in amino acids: CASSMTESTYNEQFF. Here the CDR3 DNA reads TGTGCCAGCAGTATGACGGAGTCTACCTACAATGAGCAGTTCTTC.